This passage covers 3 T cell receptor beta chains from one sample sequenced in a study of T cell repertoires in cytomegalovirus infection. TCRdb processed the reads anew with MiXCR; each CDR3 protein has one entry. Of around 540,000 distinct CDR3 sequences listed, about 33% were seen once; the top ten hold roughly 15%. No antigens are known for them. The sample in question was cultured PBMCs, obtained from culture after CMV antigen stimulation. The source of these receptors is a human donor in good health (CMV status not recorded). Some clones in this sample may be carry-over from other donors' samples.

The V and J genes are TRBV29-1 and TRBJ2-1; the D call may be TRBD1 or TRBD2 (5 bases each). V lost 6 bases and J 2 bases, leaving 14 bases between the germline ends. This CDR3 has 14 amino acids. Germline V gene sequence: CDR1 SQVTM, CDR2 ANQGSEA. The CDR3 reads CSVGRDGPYNEQFF. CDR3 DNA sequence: TGCAGCGTAGGCCGGGACGGTCCCTACAATGAGCAGTTCTTC.

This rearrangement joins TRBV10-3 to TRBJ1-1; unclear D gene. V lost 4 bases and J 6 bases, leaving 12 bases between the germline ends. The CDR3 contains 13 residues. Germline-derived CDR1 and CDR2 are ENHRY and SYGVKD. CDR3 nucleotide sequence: TGTGCCATCAGTGGGACGGTGGTCGCTGAAGCTTTCTTT. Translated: CAISGTVVAEAFF.

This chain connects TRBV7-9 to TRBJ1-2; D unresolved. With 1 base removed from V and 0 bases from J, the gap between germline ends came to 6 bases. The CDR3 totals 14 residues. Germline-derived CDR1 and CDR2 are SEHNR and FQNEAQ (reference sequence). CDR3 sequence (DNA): TGTGCCAGCAGCTTAGGGGTAGCTAACTATGGCTACACCTTC. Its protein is CASSLGVANYGYTF.